This T cell receptor beta chain was identified in a study of beta chain features in type 1 diabetes. The authors reverse transcribed all of the isolated RNA, so sequencing captured expressed TCRB transcripts. Produced via immunoSEQ multiplex PCR; TCRdb's table is partial and in-frame only. The profile shows 850,000 to 900,000 clones, around a sixth of them singletons. The table lists this clone with a few counts. The sample was naive CD4+ T cells from blood. The receptor was derived from a woman between 18 and 29 years old in good health.

CDR3 coding DNA: TGCAGCGGGGGACGGGGAAACACTGAAGCTTTCTTT. Its translation: CSGGRGNTEAFF. The chain joins TRBV29-1 to TRBJ1-1; a weak D match, TRBD1 (5 bases). Germline assignment: CDR1 SQVTM and CDR2 ANQGSEA. This CDR3 has 12 amino acids. V lost 7 bases and J 2 bases, leaving 11 bases between the germline ends.